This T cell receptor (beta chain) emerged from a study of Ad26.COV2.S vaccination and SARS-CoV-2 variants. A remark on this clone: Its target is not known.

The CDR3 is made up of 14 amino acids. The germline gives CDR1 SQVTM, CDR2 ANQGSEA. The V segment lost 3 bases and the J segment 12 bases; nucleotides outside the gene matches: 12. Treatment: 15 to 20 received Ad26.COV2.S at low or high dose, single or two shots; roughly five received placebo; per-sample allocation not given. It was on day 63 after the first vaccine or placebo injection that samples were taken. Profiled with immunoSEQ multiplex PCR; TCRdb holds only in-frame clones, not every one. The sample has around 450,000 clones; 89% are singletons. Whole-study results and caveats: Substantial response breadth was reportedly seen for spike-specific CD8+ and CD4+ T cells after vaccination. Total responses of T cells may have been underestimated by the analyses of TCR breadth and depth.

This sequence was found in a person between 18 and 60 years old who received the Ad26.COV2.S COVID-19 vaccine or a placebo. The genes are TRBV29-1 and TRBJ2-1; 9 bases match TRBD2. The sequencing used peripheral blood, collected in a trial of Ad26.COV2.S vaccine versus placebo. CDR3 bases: TGCAGCGTTGAGGCGCTAGCGGGATTCTCCGGGCAGTTCTTC. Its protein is CSVEALAGFSGQFF.